Reported below is one T cell receptor (beta chain). This sample was taken from a study of blood T cell repertoires in COVID-19. Trimming pared 8 bases from V and 5 bases from J, leaving 20 bases between. The CDR3 runs to 15 residues. Germline V gene data show CDR1 as MDHEN and CDR2 as SYDVKM. The authors' processing: Reference gene primer amplification in the assay estimated nucleated cell counts. The table came from immunoSEQ multiplex PCR; TCRdb's copy has only in-frame clones and leaves some out. That table supplies the V and J calls and clone size; D and trimming were determined from the DNA. Found here are roughly 60,000 clones, about 90% of them singletons; the top ten hold 10%.

The J gene is TRBJ2-3, the V gene TRBV28; D might be TRBD2 (5 bases). This clonotype originated in a human donor with acute or convalescent COVID-19. The donor label of this sample is uncertain. Sequencing was carried out using peripheral blood. The DNA for the CDR3 is TGTGCCAGCGGTAGGCTAGCCGGAGTTGGAGATACGCAGTATTTT. It translates to CASGRLAGVGDTQYF.